This T cell receptor (beta chain) came from a study of CD8 T cells in Susac syndrome. Germline V CDR1 and CDR2: MNHEY, SMNVEV (reference sequence). This CDR3 is built from 16 residues. V lost 5 bases, J lost 5 bases, and 11 bases stayed unmatched. When the RNA was reverse transcribed, random hexamers were used with an input of roughly 0.5 to 1 ug. The method of amplification for TCR beta CDR3 was immunoSEQ multiplex PCR, covering 54 Vbeta and 13 Jbeta. TCRdb re-analysed the immunoSEQ multiplex PCR reads in MiXCR, keeping a single row per CDR3 protein. In the table there are hundreds of thousands of distinct CDR3 sequences, about 85% of which are singletons. TCR beta sequences were obtained from blood CD8+ and CD4+ T cells. Negative isolation yielded the CD8+ and CD4+ T cells, while FACS enriched the TEMRA cells.

Sequencing was carried out using CD8+ T cells from PBMCs. The chain links TRBV27 to TRBJ2-1, with TRBD1 identical over 8 bases. The source of this sequence is a human donor with multiple sclerosis. CDR3 sequence: CASSPVDRGFNNEQFF. The CDR3 bases are TGTGCCAGCAGTCCCGTTGACAGGGGCTTCAACAATGAGCAGTTCTTC.